The next 23 T cell receptor beta chains were all read from a single sample in a study of vaccination effects on CD4 cells after COVID-19. Sequencing used immunoSEQ multiplex PCR; TCRdb keeps in-frame clones, though not all of them. The table records more than 35,000 clones, 70% to 85% of them present only once. Antigen-specific CD4+ T cells expanded by the ViraFEST assay with viral peptide pools were then sequenced. Researchers isolated CD4+ T cells once around 11 days of culture had elapsed. Two doses of BNT162b2 or mRNA-1273 vaccine were administered to participants. These TCRs are of unknown antigen specificity. The material was CD4+ T cells from PBMCs cultured with HCoV-NL63 spike peptides, obtained after COVID-19 vaccination. The receptors come from a human donor who received a COVID-19 vaccine. Some clones in this sample may be carry-over from other donors' samples.

In this sample, this clone turned up once. V is TRBV18 and J is TRBJ2-7; no definite D call. V lost 6 bases to trimming and J lost 3 bases, with 12 bases between them. Per germline, CDR1 KGHSH and CDR2 LQKENI. The CDR3 contains 13 residues. The CDR3 coding sequence is TGTGCCAGCTCCCCGCGACCGGACTACGAGCAGTACGTC. The encoded protein is CASSPRPDYEQYV.

V gene TRBV29-1 combines with J gene TRBJ1-4; 9 bases map to TRBD1. Trimming took 7 bases from V and 8 from J; bases not matched to a gene: 5. The CDR3 is 12 amino acids. The V gene's germline CDR1 is SQVTM and CDR2 ANQGSEA. In DNA, the CDR3 is TGCAGCGCGGAGGACAGGGGAGAAAAACTGTTTTTT. Translation: CSAEDRGEKLFF. The variable domain in full, completed from reference TRBV29-1 and TRBJ1-4, reads SAVISQKPSRDICQRGTSLTIQCQVDSQVTMMFWYRQQPGQSLTLIATANQGSEATYESGFVIDKFPISRPNLTFSTLTVSNMSPEDSSIYLCSAEDRGEKLFFGSGTQLSVL.

The chain uses TRBV5-1 and TRBJ2-2; D is perhaps TRBD1 (7 bases). V was trimmed by 4 bases and J by 0 bases, leaving 10 bases between them. The length of the CDR3 is 15 residues. Per germline, CDR1 SGHRS and CDR2 YFSETQ. The CDR3 loop is CASSGGGPNTGELFF. The CDR3 nucleotides read TGCGCCAGCAGCGGAGGGGGCCCGAACACCGGGGAGCTGTTTTTT.

This sequence joins TRBV21-1 and TRBJ2-5; no DNA check was done on the table's D call, TRBD1. TRBV21-1 is reported as a pseudogene. CDR3 length equals 20 residues. CDR3: CASSKARTGGFGKCQETQYF. The CDR3 nucleotides read TGTGCCAGCAGCAAAGCCCGGACAGGGGGGTTTGGGAAGTGCCAAGAGACCCAGTACTTC.

The chain is built from TRBV6-2 or TRBV6-3 and TRBJ1-1, with D possibly matching TRBD1 (6 bases). Germline V gives CDR1 MNHEY, CDR2 SVGEGT. Trimming removed 5 bases from V and 1 base from J, with 14 bases in between. The CDR3 totals 15 residues. The chain's CDR3 is CASSPRRGWNTEAFF. Written as DNA, the CDR3 is TGTGCCAGCAGTCCCCGCAGGGGATGGAACACTGAAGCTTTCTTT.

J is TRBJ2-7 and V is TRBV7-9; no clear D. V lost 7 bases and J 7 bases, leaving 11 bases between the germline ends. Looked up from germline, CDR1 is SEHNR and CDR2 is FQNEAQ (reference sequence). CDR3 length equals 11 residues. The CDR3 sequence is CASNLGREQYV. Here the CDR3 DNA reads TGTGCCAGCAATTTGGGCCGGGAGCAGTACGTC.

This chain connects TRBV3-1 (or the pseudogene TRBV3-2) to TRBJ2-3; TRBD1 agrees at 7 bases. Germline CDR1 and CDR2: LGHDT and YNNKEL (reference sequence). The CDR3 runs to 13 residues. The ends lost 5 bases at V and 5 bases at J; junction bases unmatched: 4. CDR3 DNA: TGTGCCAGCAGCTTCAGGGACAGAGATACGCAGTATTTT. Its translation: CASSFRDRDTQYF.

The chain employs TRBV24-1 and TRBJ2-3; 9 bases map to TRBD2. The CDR3 length is 16 residues. The junction had 6 bases not matched to a gene; V was cut back by 1 base and J by 5 bases. Germline lookup yields CDR1 KGHDR and CDR2 SFDVKD. CDR3 sequence: CATSDFKRGVGDTQYF. CDR3 coding DNA: TGTGCCACCAGTGATTTCAAGCGGGGGGTCGGAGATACGCAGTATTTT.

The chain couples TRBV21-1 to TRBJ2-7; the table's D call of TRBD1 was not tested on the DNA. TRBV21-1 counts as a pseudogene. The CDR3 is made up of 16 amino acids. This CDR3 is CASTSGDTYPTYEQYV. The CDR3 region has the DNA TGTGCCAGCACCTCCGGGGACACCTACCCAACCTACGAGCAGTACGTC.

The V gene is TRBV10-3, the J gene TRBJ2-7; D uncertain. The germline gives CDR1 ENHRY, CDR2 SYGVKD. The CDR3 has 14 residues. With 0 bases removed from V and 2 bases from J, the gap between germline ends came to 8 bases. CDR3 sequence reads: CAISESIETYEQYV. The CDR3 DNA follows: TGTGCCATCAGTGAGTCCATAGAAACCTACGAGCAGTACGTC.

The chain carries TRBV5-1 and TRBJ2-3; a possible D gene is TRBD1 (6 bases). Per the germline V gene, CDR1 is SGHRS and CDR2 is YFSETQ. The length of the CDR3 is 15 residues. V gave up 4 bases and J gave up 0 bases, with 12 bases separating them. CDR3: CASSILQGSTDTQYF. The CDR3 DNA reads TGCGCCAGCAGCATCCTACAGGGAAGCACAGATACGCAGTATTTT. The whole variable domain, filled in from reference TRBV5-1 and TRBJ2-3, reads KAGVTQTPRYLIKTRGQQVTLSCSPISGHRSVSWYQQTPGQGLQFLFEYFSETQRNKGNFPGRFSGRQFSNSRSEMNVSTLELGDSALYLCASSILQGSTDTQYFGPGTRLTVL.

This sequence joins TRBV6-2 or TRBV6-3 and TRBJ1-2; D unresolved. Per germline, CDR1 MNHEY and CDR2 SVGEGT. V shed 3 bases and J shed 5 bases, with 19 bases lying between them. The CDR3 consists of 16 residues. CDR3 protein: CASSYFWVGGKYGYTF. CDR3 nucleotides: TGTGCCAGCAGTTATTTCTGGGTTGGTGGCAAATATGGCTACACCTTC.

This clone was recorded a few times. The J gene is TRBJ1-3, the V gene TRBV6-5; D is ambiguous. The V end was cut by 5 bases, the J end by 0 bases, with 11 bases between. The CDR3 covers 15 residues. In germline, CDR1 is MNHEY, CDR2 SVGAGI. This CDR3 reads CASSRQVNSGNTIYF. CDR3 bases: TGTGCCAGCAGTCGTCAGGTTAACTCTGGAAACACCATATATTTT.

J is TRBJ2-5 and V is TRBV6-5, with D perhaps assigned TRBD1 or TRBD2 (6 bases each). The CDR3 spans 14 residues. V lost 0 bases, J lost 3 bases, and 8 bases lay in between. Germline values: CDR1 MNHEY, CDR2 SVGAGI. The chain's CDR3 is CASSYSRGEETQYF. The CDR3 region has the DNA TGTGCCAGCAGTTACTCGAGGGGGGAAGAGACCCAGTACTTC.

The chain has TRBV6-5 and TRBJ2-3, with D perhaps matching TRBD1 or TRBD2 (5 bases each). In germline, CDR1 is MNHEY, CDR2 SVGAGI. There are 14 residues in the CDR3. V was trimmed by 6 bases and J by 1 base, leaving 11 bases between them. The CDR3: CASRRDGGTDTQYF. The DNA for the CDR3 is TGTGCCAGCAGACGGGACGGGGGCACAGATACGCAGTATTTT.

This clone was seen once. The chain recombines TRBV5-1 with TRBJ2-5; D might be TRBD2 (6 bases). The CDR3 is 15 amino acids. Trimming took 0 bases from V and 1 from J, leaving 10 bases between them. Per the germline V gene, CDR1 is SGHRS and CDR2 is YFSETQ. As DNA, the CDR3 is TGCGCCAGCAGCTTGGTGGTGGGACTCCAAGAGACCCAGTACTTC. Amino acids: CASSLVVGLQETQYF. The full variable domain, in which reference TRBV5-1 and TRBJ2-5 provide the parts outside the CDR3, is KAGVTQTPRYLIKTRGQQVTLSCSPISGHRSVSWYQQTPGQGLQFLFEYFSETQRNKGNFPGRFSGRQFSNSRSEMNVSTLELGDSALYLCASSLVVGLQETQYFGPGTRLLVL.

This clone was counted only a few times. The chain uses TRBV2 and TRBJ2-5; tentative D call: TRBD2 (6 bases). The V gene's germline CDR1 is SNHLY and CDR2 FYNNEI. This CDR3 spans 14 amino acids. V was cut by 6 bases and J by 0 bases, with 11 bases left in between. CDR3 DNA sequence: TGTGCCAGCAGATTTGGGACTTACCAAGAGACCCAGTACTTC. It yields the protein CASRFGTYQETQYF.

The chain uses TRBV5-1 and TRBJ1-6; D remains ambiguous. Trimming took off 5 bases at V and 0 bases at J, with 12 bases between the two ends. CDR1 SGHRS and CDR2 YFSETQ come from the germline V gene. The CDR3 length is 16 residues. The CDR3 is CASSSGHSSYNSPLHF. The CDR3, as DNA: TGCGCCAGCAGTTCCGGCCATAGCTCCTATAATTCACCCCTCCACTTT.

The chain uses TRBV2 and TRBJ2-1, with 12 bases lining up with TRBD2. Germline values: CDR1 SNHLY, CDR2 FYNNEI. This CDR3 has 15 residues. V was pared by 6 bases and J by 5 bases, with 5 bases of the junction left unmatched. The DNA for the CDR3 is TGTGCCAGCAGAAATCTAGCGGGGGGGAACAATGAGCAGTTCTTC. This encodes CASRNLAGGNNEQFF.

The chain employs TRBV19 and TRBJ2-5; the match to TRBD2 covers 8 bases. The CDR3 totals 16 residues. The germline V gene encodes CDR1 LNHDA and CDR2 SQIVND (reference sequence). Trimming at V came to 1 base and at J to 8 bases, leaving 12 bases not matched to a gene. The CDR3 coding sequence is TGTGCCAGTAGTATAGGCCACGGGGGGGCATCGTTTACCCAGTACTTC. It yields the protein CASSIGHGGASFTQYF.

The chain links TRBV15 to TRBJ2-7; 9 bases map to TRBD1. The CDR3 has 13 amino acids. Germline lookup yields CDR1 LNHNV and CDR2 YYDKDF (reference sequence). With V trimmed by 5 bases and J by 9 bases, 8 bases remained unmatched. The CDR3 nucleotides read TGTGCCACCAGCGGATATACAGGGGGCCTGCAGTACGTC. Protein: CATSGYTGGLQYV.

This clone was recorded once. V usage is TRBV5-8 and J usage is TRBJ2-5; D not certain. V lost 0 bases and J 1 base, leaving 7 bases between the germline ends. Germline V gene data show CDR1 as SGHTS and CDR2 as YDEGEE. The CDR3 loop spans 14 amino acids. The CDR3 nucleotides are TGTGCCAGCAGCTTGGGAAGTGCCCAAGAGACCCAGTACTTC. It codes for CASSLGSAQETQYF.

The V call is TRBV3-1 (or the pseudogene TRBV3-2), the J call TRBJ1-1; D is undetermined. The length of the CDR3 is 14 residues. Trimming cost V 5 bases and J 1 base, with 11 bases left between them. The V gene's germline CDR1 is LGHDT and CDR2 YNNKEL (reference sequence). CDR3 residues: CASSNLWGNTEAFF. CDR3 coding DNA: TGTGCCAGCAGCAACTTATGGGGGAACACTGAAGCTTTCTTT.